This T cell receptor beta chain was sequenced in a study of early T cells in non-severe SARS-CoV-2 infection. Study-level information: Chains stayed unpaired after sequencing of bulk RNA from unsorted whole blood. Notes on the study in general: Matching with VDJdb favored anti-spike CD8 responses (missing private and CD4 specificities).

The protocol attached unique molecular identifiers to individual cDNA molecules. TCRdb called the 5' RACE reads again in MiXCR, with one record for every CDR3 protein. The sample records about 66,000 distinct CDR3 sequences, approximately 13% being singletons. As to this clonotype: Its specificity is not known.

Germline V CDR1 and CDR2: MNHNS, SASEGT. The CDR3 is 16 residues long. With 4 bases removed from V and 0 bases from J, the gap between germline ends came to 10 bases. This sequence joins TRBV6-1 and TRBJ2-6; D not resolved. The sample was whole blood. The receptor was derived from an adult who was a healthcare worker with PCR-confirmed SARS-CoV-2 infection or an uninfected control (not recorded which). This CDR3 is CASSASATSGANVLTF. Written as DNA, the CDR3 is TGTGCCAGCAGTGCCTCGGCAACCTCTGGGGCCAACGTCCTGACTTTC.